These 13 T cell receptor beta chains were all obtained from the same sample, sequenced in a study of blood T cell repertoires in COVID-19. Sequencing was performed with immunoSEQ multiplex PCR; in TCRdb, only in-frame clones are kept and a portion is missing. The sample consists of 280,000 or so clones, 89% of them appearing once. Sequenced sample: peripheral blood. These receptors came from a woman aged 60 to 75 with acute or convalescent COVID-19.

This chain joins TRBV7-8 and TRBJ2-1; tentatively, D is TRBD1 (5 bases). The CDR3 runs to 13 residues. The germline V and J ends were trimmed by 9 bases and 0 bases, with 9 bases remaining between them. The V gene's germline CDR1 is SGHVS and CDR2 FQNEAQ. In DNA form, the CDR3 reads TGTGCCAGTCAGGGAAGCTCCTACAATGAGCAGTTCTTC. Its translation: CASQGSSYNEQFF.

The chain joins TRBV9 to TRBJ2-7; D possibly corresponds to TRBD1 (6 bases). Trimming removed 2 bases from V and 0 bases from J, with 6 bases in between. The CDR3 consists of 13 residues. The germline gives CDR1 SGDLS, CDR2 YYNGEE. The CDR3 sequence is CASSVTGSYEQYF. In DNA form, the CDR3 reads TGTGCCAGCAGCGTGACAGGCTCCTACGAGCAGTACTTC.

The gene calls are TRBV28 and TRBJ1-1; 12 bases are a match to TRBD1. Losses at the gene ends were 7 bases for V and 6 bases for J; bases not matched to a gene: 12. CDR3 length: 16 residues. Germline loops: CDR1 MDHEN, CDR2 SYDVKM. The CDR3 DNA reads TGTGCCAGCAACATCGTCCCGGGACAGGGGGCTGCTGAAGCTTTCTTT. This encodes CASNIVPGQGAAEAFF.

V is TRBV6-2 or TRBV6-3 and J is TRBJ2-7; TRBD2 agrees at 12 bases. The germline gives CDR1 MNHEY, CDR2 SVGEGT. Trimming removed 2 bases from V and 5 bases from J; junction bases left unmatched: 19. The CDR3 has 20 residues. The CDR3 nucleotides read TGTGCCAGCAGTTACCCCGAAGAGACTAGCGGGAGTATATGGTCGGACGAGCAGTACTTC. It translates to CASSYPEETSGSIWSDEQYF.

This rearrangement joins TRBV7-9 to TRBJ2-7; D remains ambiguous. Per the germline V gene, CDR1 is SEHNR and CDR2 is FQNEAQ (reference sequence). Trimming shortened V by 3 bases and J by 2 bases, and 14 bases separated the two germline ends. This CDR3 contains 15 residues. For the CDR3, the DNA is TGTGCCAGCAGCTTCCGGAGTTGGCCCACCTACGAGCAGTACTTC. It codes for CASSFRSWPTYEQYF.

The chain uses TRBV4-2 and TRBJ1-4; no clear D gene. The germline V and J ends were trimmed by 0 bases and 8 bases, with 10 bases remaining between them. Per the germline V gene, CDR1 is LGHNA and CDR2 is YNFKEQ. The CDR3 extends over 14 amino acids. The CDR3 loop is CASSQESGLEKLFF. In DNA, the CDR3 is TGTGCCAGCAGCCAAGAATCCGGGTTGGAAAAACTGTTTTTT.

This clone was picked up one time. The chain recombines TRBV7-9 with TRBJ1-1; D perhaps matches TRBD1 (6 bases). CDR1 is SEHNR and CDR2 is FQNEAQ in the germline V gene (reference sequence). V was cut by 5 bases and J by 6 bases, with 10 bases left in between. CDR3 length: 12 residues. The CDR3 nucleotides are TGTGCCAGCAGCGAGACAGGAGCTGAAGCTTTCTTT. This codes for CASSETGAEAFF.

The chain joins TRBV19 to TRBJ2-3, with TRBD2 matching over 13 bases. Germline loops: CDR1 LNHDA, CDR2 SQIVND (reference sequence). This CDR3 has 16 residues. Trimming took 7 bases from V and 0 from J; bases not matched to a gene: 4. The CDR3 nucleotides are TGTGCCAGTAAATCGGGACTAGCGGGGAGCACAGATACGCAGTATTTT. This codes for CASKSGLAGSTDTQYF.

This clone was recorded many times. CDR3 nucleotide sequence: TGTGCCAGCTCGGACGGACTAGCGCATAGCTCCTACGAGCAGTACTTC. Protein sequence: CASSDGLAHSSYEQYF. This sequence joins TRBV18 and TRBJ2-7; 9 nucleotides line up with TRBD2. The germline V gene has CDR1 KGHSH and CDR2 LQKENI. With V trimmed by 6 bases and J by 0 bases, 9 bases remained unmatched. The CDR3 contains 16 residues.

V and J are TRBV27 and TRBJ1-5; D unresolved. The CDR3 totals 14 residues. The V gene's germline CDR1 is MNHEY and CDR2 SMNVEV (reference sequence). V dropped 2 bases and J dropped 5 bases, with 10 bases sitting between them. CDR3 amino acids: CASSLAAVDQPQHF. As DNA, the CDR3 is TGTGCCAGCAGTTTAGCCGCGGTGGATCAGCCCCAGCATTTT.

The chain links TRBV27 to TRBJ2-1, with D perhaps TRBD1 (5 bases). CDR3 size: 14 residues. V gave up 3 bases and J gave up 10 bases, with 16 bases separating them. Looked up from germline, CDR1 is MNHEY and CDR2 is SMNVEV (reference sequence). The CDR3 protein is CASSFDSARTEQFF. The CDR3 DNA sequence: TGTGCCAGCAGTTTCGACAGCGCGCGCACGGAGCAGTTCTTC.

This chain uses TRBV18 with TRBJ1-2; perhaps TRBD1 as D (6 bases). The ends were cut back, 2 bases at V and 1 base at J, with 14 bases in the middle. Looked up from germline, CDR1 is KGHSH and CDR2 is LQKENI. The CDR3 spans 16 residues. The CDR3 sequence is CASSPRDTEINYGYTF. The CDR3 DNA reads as TGTGCCAGCTCACCAAGGGACACAGAAATTAACTATGGCTACACCTTC.

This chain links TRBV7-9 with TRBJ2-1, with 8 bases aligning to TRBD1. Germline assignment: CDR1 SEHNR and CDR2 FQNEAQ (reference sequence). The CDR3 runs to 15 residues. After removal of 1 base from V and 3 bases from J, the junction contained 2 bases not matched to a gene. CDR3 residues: CASSLGTGNYNEQFF. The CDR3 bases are TGTGCCAGCAGCTTAGGGACAGGGAACTACAATGAGCAGTTCTTC.